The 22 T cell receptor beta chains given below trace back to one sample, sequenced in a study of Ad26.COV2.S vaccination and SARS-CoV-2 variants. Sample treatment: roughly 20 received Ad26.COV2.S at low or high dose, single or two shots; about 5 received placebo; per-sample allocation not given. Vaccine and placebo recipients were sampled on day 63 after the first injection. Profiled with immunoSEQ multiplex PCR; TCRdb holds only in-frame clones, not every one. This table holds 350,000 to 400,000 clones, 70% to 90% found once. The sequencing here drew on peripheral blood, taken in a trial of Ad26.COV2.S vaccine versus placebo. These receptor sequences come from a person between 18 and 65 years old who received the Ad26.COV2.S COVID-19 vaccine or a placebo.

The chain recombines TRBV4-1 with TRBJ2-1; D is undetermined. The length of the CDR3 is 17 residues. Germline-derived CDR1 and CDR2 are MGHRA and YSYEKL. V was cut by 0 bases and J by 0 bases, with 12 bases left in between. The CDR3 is CASSQEIGLSSYNEQFF. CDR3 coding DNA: TGCGCCAGCAGCCAAGAGATCGGCCTGAGCTCCTACAATGAGCAGTTCTTC.

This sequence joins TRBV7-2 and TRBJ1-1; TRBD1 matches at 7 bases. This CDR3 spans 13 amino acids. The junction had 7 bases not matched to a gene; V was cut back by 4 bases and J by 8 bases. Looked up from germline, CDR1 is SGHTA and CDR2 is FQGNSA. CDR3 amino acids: CASSSTGAGEAFF. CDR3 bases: TGTGCCAGCAGCTCAACAGGGGCGGGAGAAGCTTTCTTT.

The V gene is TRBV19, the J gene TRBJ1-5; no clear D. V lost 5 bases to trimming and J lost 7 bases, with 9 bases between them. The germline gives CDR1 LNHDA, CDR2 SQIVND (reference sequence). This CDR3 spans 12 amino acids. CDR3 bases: TGTGCCAGTAGTTTTGAGGGACAGCCCCAGCATTTT. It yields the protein CASSFEGQPQHF.

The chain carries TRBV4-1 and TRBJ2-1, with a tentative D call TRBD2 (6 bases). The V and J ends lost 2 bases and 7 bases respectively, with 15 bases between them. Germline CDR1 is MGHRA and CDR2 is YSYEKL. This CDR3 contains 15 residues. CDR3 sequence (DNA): TGCGCCAGCAGCCAAAGACCGGGACTGCTTAATGAGCAGTTCTTC. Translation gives CASSQRPGLLNEQFF.

The CDR3 spells CASSLRTSGGATVEFF. Written as DNA, the CDR3 is TGTGCCAGCAGCCTGAGGACTAGCGGGGGGGCCACGGTAGAGTTCTTC. This chain links TRBV5-6 with TRBJ2-1, with 15 bases fitting TRBD2. CDR1 is SGHDT and CDR2 is YYEEEE in the germline V gene. V lost 4 bases and J lost 14; bases outside the gene matches: 13. This CDR3 has 16 residues. Looking up the rest from reference TRBV5-6 and TRBJ2-1 gives the full variable domain: DAGVTQSPTHLIKTRGQQVTLRCSPKSGHDTVSWYQQALGQGPQFIFQYYEEEERQRGNFPDRFSGHQFPNYSSELNVNALLLGDSALYLCASSLRTSGGATVEFFGPGTRLTVL.

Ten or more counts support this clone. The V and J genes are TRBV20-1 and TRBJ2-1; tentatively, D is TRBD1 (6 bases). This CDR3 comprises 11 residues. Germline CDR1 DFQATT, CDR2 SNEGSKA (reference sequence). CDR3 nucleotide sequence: TGCAGCCTACTACAGGGTAGAAGGCAGTTCTTC. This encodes CSLLQGRRQFF.

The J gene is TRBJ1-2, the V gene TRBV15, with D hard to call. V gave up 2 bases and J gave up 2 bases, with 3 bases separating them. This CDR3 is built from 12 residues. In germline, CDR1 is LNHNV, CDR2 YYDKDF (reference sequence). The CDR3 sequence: CATSRPNYGYTF. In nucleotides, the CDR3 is TGTGCCACCAGCAGACCGAACTATGGCTACACCTTC.

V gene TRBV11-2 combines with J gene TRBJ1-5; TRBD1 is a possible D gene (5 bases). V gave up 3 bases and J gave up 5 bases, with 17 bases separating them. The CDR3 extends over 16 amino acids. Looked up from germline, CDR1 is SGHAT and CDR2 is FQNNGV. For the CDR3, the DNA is TGTGCCAGCAGCTTGGGGCGAGGGATGCGAGATCAGCCCCAGCATTTT. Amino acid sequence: CASSLGRGMRDQPQHF.

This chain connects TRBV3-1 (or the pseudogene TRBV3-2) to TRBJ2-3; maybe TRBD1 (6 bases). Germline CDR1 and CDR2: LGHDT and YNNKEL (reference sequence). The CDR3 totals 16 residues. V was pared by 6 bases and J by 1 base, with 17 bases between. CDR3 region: CASSLWGLGGTDTQYF. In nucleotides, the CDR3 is TGTGCCAGCAGTTTATGGGGGCTCGGTGGCACAGATACGCAGTATTTT.

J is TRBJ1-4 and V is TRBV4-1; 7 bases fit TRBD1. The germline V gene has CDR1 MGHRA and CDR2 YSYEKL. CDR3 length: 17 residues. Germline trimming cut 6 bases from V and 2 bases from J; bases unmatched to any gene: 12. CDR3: CASRIINRGLTNEKLFF. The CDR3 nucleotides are TGCGCCAGCAGGATAATTAACAGGGGCTTGACTAATGAAAAACTGTTTTTT.

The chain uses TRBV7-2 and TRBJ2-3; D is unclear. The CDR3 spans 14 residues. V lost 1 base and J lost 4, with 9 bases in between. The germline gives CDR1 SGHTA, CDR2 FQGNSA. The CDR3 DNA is TGTGCCAGCAGCTTAGGACTCGGATCAGATACGCAGTATTTT. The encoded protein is CASSLGLGSDTQYF.

The CDR3: CASSTGLEYEQYF. The CDR3 region has the DNA TGTGCCAGCAGTACGGGACTCGAATACGAGCAGTACTTC. The chain uses TRBV6-6 and TRBJ2-7, with D perhaps TRBD2 (6 bases). With 5 bases removed from V and 4 bases from J, the gap between germline ends came to 12 bases. The length of the CDR3 is 13 residues. CDR1 and CDR2 from the germline V gene are MNHNY and SVGAGI (reference sequence).

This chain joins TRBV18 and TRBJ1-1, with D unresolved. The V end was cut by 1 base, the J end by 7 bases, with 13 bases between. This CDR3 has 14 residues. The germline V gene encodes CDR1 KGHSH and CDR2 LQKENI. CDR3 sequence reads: CASSPLGSSGEAFF. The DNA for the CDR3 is TGTGCCAGCTCACCACTCGGGTCGTCGGGTGAAGCTTTCTTT.

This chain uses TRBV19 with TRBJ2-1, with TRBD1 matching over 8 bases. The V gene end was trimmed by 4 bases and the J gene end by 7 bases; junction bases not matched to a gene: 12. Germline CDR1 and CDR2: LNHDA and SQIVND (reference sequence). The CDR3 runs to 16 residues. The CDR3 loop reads CASSTHPGQERNEQFF. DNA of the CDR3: TGTGCCAGTAGTACCCACCCGGGACAGGAAAGAAATGAGCAGTTCTTC.

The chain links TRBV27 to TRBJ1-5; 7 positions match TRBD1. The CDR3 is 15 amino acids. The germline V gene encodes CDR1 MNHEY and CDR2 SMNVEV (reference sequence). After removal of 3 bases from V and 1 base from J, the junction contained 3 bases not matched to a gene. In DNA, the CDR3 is TGTGCCAGCAGTTTGGGGACAGCCAGCAATCAGCCCCAGCATTTT. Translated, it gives CASSLGTASNQPQHF.

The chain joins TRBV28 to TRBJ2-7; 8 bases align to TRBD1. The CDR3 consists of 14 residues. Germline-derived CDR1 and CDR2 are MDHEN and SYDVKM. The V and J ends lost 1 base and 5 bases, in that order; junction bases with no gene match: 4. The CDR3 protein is CASSLSQGAHEQYF. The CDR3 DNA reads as TGTGCCAGCAGTTTATCCCAGGGGGCCCACGAGCAGTACTTC.

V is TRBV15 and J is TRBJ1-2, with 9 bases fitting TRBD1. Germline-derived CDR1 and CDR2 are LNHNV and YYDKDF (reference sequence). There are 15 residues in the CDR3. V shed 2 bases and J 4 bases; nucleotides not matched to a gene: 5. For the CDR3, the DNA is TGTGCCACCAGCAGATCTGACAGGGGGGTCTATGGCTACACCTTC. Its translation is CATSRSDRGVYGYTF.

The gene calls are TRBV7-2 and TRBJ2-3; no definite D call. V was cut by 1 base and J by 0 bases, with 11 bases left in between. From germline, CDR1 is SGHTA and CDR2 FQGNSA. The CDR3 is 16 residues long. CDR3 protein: CASSLVTTLSTDTQYF. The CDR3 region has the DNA TGTGCCAGCAGCTTAGTAACTACCCTCAGCACAGATACGCAGTATTTT.

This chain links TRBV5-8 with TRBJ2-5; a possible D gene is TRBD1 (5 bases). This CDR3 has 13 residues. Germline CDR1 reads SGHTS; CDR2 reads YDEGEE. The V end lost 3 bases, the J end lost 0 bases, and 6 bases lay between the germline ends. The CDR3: CASSSGHQETQYF. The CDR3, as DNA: TGTGCCAGCAGCTCAGGGCACCAAGAGACCCAGTACTTC.

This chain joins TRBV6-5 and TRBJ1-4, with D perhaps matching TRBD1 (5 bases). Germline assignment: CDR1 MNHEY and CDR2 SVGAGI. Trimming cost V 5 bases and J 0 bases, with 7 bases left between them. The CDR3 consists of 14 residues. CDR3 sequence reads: CASSLTATNEKLFF. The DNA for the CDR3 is TGTGCCAGCAGTCTGACAGCAACTAATGAAAAACTGTTTTTT.

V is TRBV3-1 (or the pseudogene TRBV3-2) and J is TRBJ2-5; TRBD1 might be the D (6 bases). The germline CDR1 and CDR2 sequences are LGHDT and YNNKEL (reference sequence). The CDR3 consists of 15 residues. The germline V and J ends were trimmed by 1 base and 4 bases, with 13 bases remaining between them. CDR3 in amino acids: CASSQVPGEGETQYF. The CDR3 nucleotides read TGTGCCAGCAGCCAAGTCCCAGGGGAAGGAGAGACCCAGTACTTC.

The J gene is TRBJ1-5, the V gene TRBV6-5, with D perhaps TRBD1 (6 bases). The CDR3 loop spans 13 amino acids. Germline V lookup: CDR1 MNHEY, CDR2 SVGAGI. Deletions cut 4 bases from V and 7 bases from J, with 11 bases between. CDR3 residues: CASSFLGGQPQHF. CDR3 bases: TGTGCCAGCAGTTTTCTGGGGGGCCAGCCCCAGCATTTT.